This T cell receptor (beta chain) was sequenced during a study of human T cells and chemical hapten exposure. At the level of the study: Small discrepancies in pooled library volume mainly accounted for the varying TCR yields per sample.

As to this clonotype: Its target is unknown.

The study, taken as a whole, reports: There was a positive correlation between PT1 expanded TCR counts and patch test score. The formation of large CDR3 similarity clusters by expanded TCRs significantly exceeded that of controls.

V gave up 0 bases and J gave up 7 bases, with 10 bases separating them. CDR3 size: 14 residues. Germline V gene sequence: CDR1 MDHEN, CDR2 SYDVKM. Individual cDNA molecules in this library carried unique molecular identifiers. TCRdb reanalysed the RACE reads using MiXCR and keeps one entry per CDR3 protein. Among around 200,000 distinct CDR3 sequences listed, about 25% were seen once. Time point: patch test 3, about 24 weeks after DPC sensitization. As for treatment: therapeutic diphenylcyclopropenone sensitization with weekly scalp DPC. J is TRBJ2-1 and V is TRBV28; D remains ambiguous. The material was whole blood, obtained in connection with sensitization to the hapten diphenylcyclopropenone (DPC). This TCR derives from a woman in her 40s with alopecia areata. Some clones in this sample may be carry-over from other donors' samples. The DNA of the CDR3 is TGTGCCAGCAGTTTATGGGACCGGGTTAATGAGCAGTTCTTC. Its translation is CASSLWDRVNEQFF. Full variable domain (missing parts from reference TRBV28 and TRBJ2-1): DVKVTQSSRYLVKRTGEKVFLECVQDMDHENMFWYRQDPGLGLRLIYFSYDVKMKEKGDIPEGYSVSREKKERFSLILESASTNQTSMYLCASSLWDRVNEQFFGPGTRLTVL.